Below are 24 T cell receptor beta chains sequenced from a single sample in a study of blood T cell repertoires in COVID-19. Sequencing used immunoSEQ multiplex PCR; TCRdb keeps in-frame clones, though not all of them. The sample holds under 300,000 clones, about 85% seen once. Source material: peripheral blood. Receptor source: an older woman with active or convalescent COVID-19.

This clone was seen more than once but under ten times. The rearrangement uses TRBV6-5 and TRBJ2-3, with a weak D call TRBD2 (7 bases). Trimming shortened V by 5 bases and J by 6 bases, and 18 bases separated the two germline ends. CDR1 and CDR2 from the germline V gene are MNHEY and SVGAGI. This CDR3 has 15 residues. The CDR3 nucleotides are TGTGCCAGCAGTAGGGGGACTAATGAAGGGGATACGCAGTATTTT. Its protein is CASSRGTNEGDTQYF.

The chain links TRBV7-2 to TRBJ2-5; no reliable D call. The CDR3 sequence is 15 residues long. V lost 1 base, J lost 1 base, and 10 bases lay in between. Germline V gene data show CDR1 as SGHTA and CDR2 as FQGNSA. CDR3 amino acids: CASSLVSSPQETQYF. CDR3 nucleotide sequence: TGTGCCAGCAGCTTAGTATCCAGTCCCCAAGAGACCCAGTACTTC.

CDR3: CASSIGASGTYEQYF. DNA of the CDR3: TGTGCCAGCAGCATTGGGGCTAGCGGTACCTACGAGCAGTACTTC. The V and J genes are TRBV7-3 and TRBJ2-7; 7 nucleotides line up with TRBD2. CDR1 is SGHTA, CDR2 FQGTGA, per germline. Trimming removed 5 bases from V and 2 bases from J; junction bases left unmatched: 9. This CDR3 has 15 residues.

This chain uses TRBV6-5 with TRBJ1-1; D remains ambiguous. Trimming removed 8 bases from V and 10 bases from J, with 11 bases in between. This CDR3 region has 10 residues. CDR1 and CDR2 (germline): MNHEY, SVGAGI. The CDR3 bases are TGTGCCAGCCTCGGAGTGGCAGCTTTCTTT. It yields the protein CASLGVAAFF.

The rearrangement joins TRBV7-8 to TRBJ1-6, with 7 bases identical to TRBD1. V lost 6 bases and J lost 7; bases outside the gene matches: 9. The CDR3 totals 15 residues. Germline-derived CDR1 and CDR2 are SGHVS and FQNEAQ. The CDR3 nucleotides read TGTGCCAGCAGATTAACCCGACAGGGAAATTCACCCCTCCACTTT. Amino acids: CASRLTRQGNSPLHF.

There are a few counts of this clone. The chain combines TRBV2 with TRBJ1-2; TRBD1 matches at 8 bases. CDR1 and CDR2 from the germline V gene are SNHLY and FYNNEI. This CDR3 comprises 15 residues. V lost 6 bases, J lost 4 bases, and 10 bases stayed unmatched. CDR3: CASRDQGARGYGYTF. The CDR3 nucleotides read TGTGCCAGCAGAGATCAGGGGGCGAGGGGCTATGGCTACACCTTC.

The genes are TRBV6-5 and TRBJ1-1; the D gene is possibly TRBD1 (5 bases). The CDR3 contains 13 residues. Looked up from germline, CDR1 is MNHEY and CDR2 is SVGAGI. Trimming cost V 7 bases and J 5 bases, with 14 bases left between them. CDR3 loop: CASKRGPGTEAFF. CDR3 nucleotides: TGTGCCAGCAAGCGGGGTCCAGGGACTGAAGCTTTCTTT.

Turning to this clone: Other DNA sequences within the sample encode an identical CDR3. The CDR3 region has the DNA TGTGCCAGCAGTGGGACTGGTTATGGCTACACCTTC. It yields the protein CASSGTGYGYTF. This rearrangement joins TRBV2 to TRBJ1-2; D gene uncertain. Trimming removed 4 bases at V and 5 bases at J, with 8 bases between. Germline V gene sequence: CDR1 SNHLY, CDR2 FYNNEI. The length of the CDR3 is 12 residues.

The rearrangement uses TRBV7-2 and TRBJ2-5; 11 nucleotides align to TRBD2. Germline V gives CDR1 SGHTA, CDR2 FQGNSA. V gave up 1 base and J gave up 1 base; unmatched junction bases: 2. This CDR3 region has 16 residues. The chain's CDR3 is CASSLVAGGAQETQYF. The CDR3 DNA reads as TGTGCCAGCAGCTTAGTAGCGGGGGGGGCCCAAGAGACCCAGTACTTC.

V usage is TRBV11-2 and J usage is TRBJ2-7; D is ambiguous. The germline V gene has CDR1 SGHAT and CDR2 FQNNGV. Trimming stripped 5 bases from V and 2 bases from J, with 4 bases between. This CDR3 spans 11 amino acids. CDR3 sequence (DNA): TGTGCCAGCAGCGCTACCTACGAGCAGTACTTC. It codes for CASSATYEQYF.

Comment on this clone: The junction does not match germline at one end; this may be a read error. The V call is TRBV28, the J call TRBJ2-3; TRBD2 aligns across 7 bases. CDR1 and CDR2 (germline): MDHEN, SYDVKM. The CDR3 sequence is 17 residues long. This CDR3 is CASRLSGDYVSTDTQYF. The DNA of the CDR3 is TGTGCCAGCCGTTTGAGCGGGGACTATGTGAGCACAGATACGCAGTATTTT.

The chain has TRBV5-1 and TRBJ2-7; TRBD1 aligns across 9 bases. CDR3 size: 15 residues. With 1 base clipped from V and 6 bases from J, the junction kept 8 bases outside the gene matches. The germline CDR1 and CDR2 sequences are SGHRS and YFSETQ. The CDR3 loop reads CASSLRTGEPSEQYF. CDR3 DNA: TGCGCCAGCAGCTTGAGGACAGGGGAGCCCTCCGAGCAGTACTTC. Supplemented by reference TRBV5-1 and TRBJ2-7, the full variable domain reads KAGVTQTPRYLIKTRGQQVTLSCSPISGHRSVSWYQQTPGQGLQFLFEYFSETQRNKGNFPGRFSGRQFSNSRSEMNVSTLELGDSALYLCASSLRTGEPSEQYFGPGTRLTVT.

This clone was observed a handful of times. The chain joins TRBV29-1 to TRBJ1-3; TRBD1 might be the D (5 bases). With 7 bases removed from V and 0 bases from J, the gap between germline ends came to 10 bases. This CDR3 has 13 amino acids. The germline gives CDR1 SQVTM, CDR2 ANQGSEA. In nucleotides, the CDR3 is TGCAGCGCCGAGACAGTCTCTGGAAACACCATATATTTT. Its protein product is CSAETVSGNTIYF.

V gene TRBV29-1 combines with J gene TRBJ1-1, with D tentatively TRBD1 (5 bases). Trimming cost V 3 bases and J 3 bases, with 11 bases left between them. CDR1 and CDR2 from the germline V gene are SQVTM and ANQGSEA. This CDR3 is built from 13 residues. Here the CDR3 reads CSVEPGTHTEAFF. The CDR3 nucleotides are TGCAGCGTTGAGCCAGGGACTCACACTGAAGCTTTCTTT.

The rearrangement joins TRBV9 to TRBJ1-3; a possible D gene is TRBD1 (5 bases). CDR3 size: 16 residues. Trimming cost V 3 bases and J 2 bases, with 15 bases left between them. The germline gives CDR1 SGDLS, CDR2 YYNGEE. The CDR3 loop reads CASSGTAVGAGNTIYF. Written as DNA, the CDR3 is TGTGCCAGCAGCGGGACCGCCGTAGGGGCTGGAAACACCATATATTTT.

The chain uses TRBV6-5 and TRBJ2-7, with 11 bases aligning to TRBD2. The CDR3 runs 15 residues. The germline CDR1 and CDR2 sequences are MNHEY and SVGAGI. Losses at the gene ends were 4 bases for V and 2 bases for J; bases not matched to a gene: 4. The CDR3 is CASSLTSGATYEQYF. Here the CDR3 DNA reads TGTGCCAGCAGTTTGACTAGCGGGGCCACCTACGAGCAGTACTTC.

J is TRBJ1-3 and V is TRBV5-1, with unresolved D. V dropped 3 bases and J dropped 0 bases, with 10 bases sitting between them. Germline loops: CDR1 SGHRS, CDR2 YFSETQ. The CDR3 extends over 15 amino acids. CDR3 amino acids: CASSSGSNSGNTIYF. The DNA for the CDR3 is TGCGCCAGCAGCTCCGGGTCCAACTCTGGAAACACCATATATTTT.

The V and J genes are TRBV28 and TRBJ1-2, with D perhaps TRBD1 (6 bases). Germline-derived CDR1 and CDR2 are MDHEN and SYDVKM. The CDR3 length is 13 residues. V lost 3 bases to trimming and J lost 4 bases, with 9 bases between them. The DNA for the CDR3 is TGTGCCAGCAGTTTCGGCAGGGGCTATGGCTACACCTTC. It specifies CASSFGRGYGYTF.

The chain joins TRBV11-1 to TRBJ2-3; D gene uncertain. The germline V gene encodes CDR1 SGHAT and CDR2 FQDESV (reference sequence). Trimming stripped 1 base from V and 0 bases from J, with 5 bases between. CDR3 length: 14 amino acids. The CDR3 DNA sequence: TGTGCCAGCAGCTTAGACTTGAGCACAGATACGCAGTATTTT. It encodes CASSLDLSTDTQYF.

The gene calls are TRBV9 and TRBJ1-3, with TRBD1 as a possible D gene (6 bases). The length of the CDR3 is 16 residues. Germline V CDR1 and CDR2: SGDLS, YYNGEE. Trimming took 2 bases from V and 3 from J, leaving 15 bases between them. The CDR3 reads CASSVTGGVGGNTIYF. CDR3 nucleotides: TGTGCCAGCAGCGTGACAGGAGGAGTAGGTGGAAACACCATATATTTT.

The rearrangement uses TRBV28 and TRBJ1-4; 10 bases fit TRBD1. The CDR3 covers 17 residues. Germline loops: CDR1 MDHEN, CDR2 SYDVKM. With 3 bases clipped from V and 8 bases from J, the junction kept 12 bases outside the gene matches. CDR3 DNA sequence: TGTGCCAGCAGTTTCGCCCGGGGACAGGGGTCTTGGGAAAAACTGTTTTTT. It translates to CASSFARGQGSWEKLFF. The full variable domain, in which reference TRBV28 and TRBJ1-4 provide the parts outside the CDR3, is DVKVTQSSRYLVKRTGEKVFLECVQDMDHENMFWYRQDPGLGLRLIYFSYDVKMKEKGDIPEGYSVSREKKERFSLILESASTNQTSMYLCASSFARGQGSWEKLFFGSGTQLSVL.

The chain joins TRBV7-8 to TRBJ2-7, with 9 bases lining up with TRBD1. CDR1 is SGHVS, CDR2 FQNEAQ, per germline. V lost 5 bases to trimming and J lost 6 bases; unmatched junction nucleotides: 11. CDR3 length: 15 residues. CDR3 in amino acids: CASSPRGTGRGEQYV. DNA of the CDR3: TGTGCCAGCAGCCCCAGGGGGACAGGGAGAGGCGAGCAGTACGTC.

The table lists this clone with a count of one. V is TRBV27 and J is TRBJ2-3; 8 positions agree with TRBD2. V was pared by 3 bases and J by 5 bases, with 7 bases of the junction left unmatched. The CDR3 extends over 15 amino acids. The germline V gene has CDR1 MNHEY and CDR2 SMNVEV (reference sequence). The CDR3 DNA reads as TGTGCCAGCAGTTTTACGGGAGGGCTGCTAGATACGCAGTATTTT. Translating gives CASSFTGGLLDTQYF.

V and J are TRBV29-1 and TRBJ2-1; the D is unclear. V shed 4 bases and J shed 4 bases, with 8 bases lying between them. The CDR3 spans 12 residues. CDR1 and CDR2 (germline): SQVTM, ANQGSEA. The CDR3 spells CSVGTQYNEQFF. The CDR3 bases are TGCAGCGTTGGAACTCAATACAATGAGCAGTTCTTC.